A single sample is the source of the 24 T cell receptor beta chains below, sequenced in a study of blood T cell repertoires in COVID-19. The protocol was immunoSEQ multiplex PCR, while the TCRdb copy is restricted to in-frame clones and leaves out a portion. This table has 100,000 to 140,000 clones, less than 90% appearing once. Sequences were obtained from peripheral blood. The receptors come from a human donor in a cohort sampled during active COVID-19.

The rearrangement links TRBV2 to TRBJ2-3; the match to TRBD2 covers 10 bases. V trimming: 3 bases; J trimming: 4 bases; junction bases outside the gene matches: 4. This CDR3 has 15 residues. Germline V lookup: CDR1 SNHLY, CDR2 FYNNEI. In DNA, the CDR3 is TGTGCCAGCAGTGATAGCGGGAGGCCCTCAGATACGCAGTATTTT. This translates into CASSDSGRPSDTQYF.

The chain links TRBV6-2 or TRBV6-3 to TRBJ2-2; 13 nucleotides line up with TRBD2. CDR3 length equals 17 residues. Germline CDR1 reads MNHEY; CDR2 reads SVGEGT. Unmatched junction bases numbered 9, after V lost 5 bases and J lost 6 bases. The CDR3 DNA is TGTGCCAGCAGTGAGATATGGACTAGCGGGAGATCCGGGGAGCTGTTTTTT. It yields the protein CASSEIWTSGRSGELFF.

V is TRBV5-1 and J is TRBJ2-2; possibly TRBD2 for D (5 bases). Deletions cut 7 bases from V and 0 bases from J, with 16 bases between. The CDR3 has 16 amino acids. CDR1 and CDR2 (germline): SGHRS, YFSETQ. CDR3 sequence reads: CASGGRAASNTGELFF. CDR3 coding DNA: TGCGCCAGCGGAGGTCGGGCAGCCTCGAACACCGGGGAGCTGTTTTTT.

This clone was counted a single time. This sequence joins TRBV25-1 and TRBJ2-7; 8 bases line up with TRBD2. Germline V gene lookup returns CDR1 MGHDK and CDR2 SYGVNS. V shed 1 base and J 2 bases; nucleotides not matched to a gene: 13. The CDR3 loop spans 18 amino acids. The CDR3 region has the DNA TGTGCCAGCAGTGAATCGCCAATACTAGCGGCGAGGGCCTACGAGCAGTACGTC. Translating it yields CASSESPILAARAYEQYV.

V and J are TRBV7-2 and TRBJ2-1; a weak D match, TRBD2 (5 bases). The CDR3 runs to 15 residues. Between the trimmed V and J ends, which lost 2 bases and 0 bases, there was a span of 8 bases. The germline V gene has CDR1 SGHTA and CDR2 FQGNSA. The CDR3 DNA is TGTGCCAGCAGCTTAAGCGGAAGCTCCTACAATGAGCAGTTCTTC. Translating it yields CASSLSGSSYNEQFF.

This clone was seen only a few times. This CDR3 is also generated by other DNA sequences in the sample. The chain combines TRBV9 with TRBJ2-3; maybe TRBD1 (7 bases). The V gene lost 7 bases and the J gene lost 3 bases, with 18 bases spanning the gap. Germline V lookup: CDR1 SGDLS, CDR2 YYNGEE. CDR3 length: 15 amino acids. The CDR3 nucleotides are TGTGCCAGCGGACCCCGGGGGACAGTGACAGATACGCAGTATTTT. As protein: CASGPRGTVTDTQYF. The complete variable domain, with remaining parts taken from reference TRBV9 and TRBJ2-3, reads DSGVTQTPKHLITATGQRVTLRCSPRSGDLSVYWYQQSLDQGLQFLIQYYNGEERAKGNILERFSAQQFPDLHSELNLSSLELGDSALYFCASGPRGTVTDTQYFGPGTRLTVL.

The rearrangement joins TRBV5-1 to TRBJ2-2; the match to TRBD2 covers 11 bases. From germline, CDR1 is SGHRS and CDR2 YFSETQ. The CDR3 is made up of 16 amino acids. V lost 3 bases and J lost 5; bases outside the gene matches: 6. CDR3 residues: CASSSTSGSVTGELFF. CDR3 in DNA: TGCGCCAGCAGCTCCACTAGCGGGAGTGTGACCGGGGAGCTGTTTTTT.

The chain links TRBV6-2 or TRBV6-3 to TRBJ1-4, with no clear D. This CDR3 comprises 15 residues. V was pared by 5 bases and J by 10 bases, with 20 bases between. Germline CDR1 is MNHEY and CDR2 is SVGEGT. CDR3 sequence reads: CASSPKARLIGKLFF. The CDR3 region has the DNA TGTGCCAGCAGTCCCAAAGCCCGACTGATTGGAAAACTGTTTTTT.

This chain joins TRBV11-3 and TRBJ1-1, with a tentative D call TRBD1 (6 bases). CDR3 length equals 13 residues. Germline V gene sequence: CDR1 SGHNT, CDR2 YENEEA. V was shortened by 6 bases and J by 5 bases, with 13 bases between the two germline ends. Here the CDR3 reads CASSSNRVTEAFF. Written as DNA, the CDR3 is TGTGCCAGCAGTTCAAACAGGGTTACTGAAGCTTTCTTT.

CDR3 in amino acids: CSVGQGNTEAFF. In nucleotides, the CDR3 is TGCAGCGTAGGACAGGGTAACACTGAAGCTTTCTTT. This chain connects TRBV29-1 to TRBJ1-1, with 8 bases that match TRBD1. The CDR3 runs 12 residues. Germline CDR1 SQVTM, CDR2 ANQGSEA. Trimming took 6 bases from V and 2 from J; bases not matched to a gene: 2.

V and J are TRBV4-1 and TRBJ1-4; TRBD1 matches at 12 bases. Losses at the gene ends were 4 bases for V and 0 bases for J; bases not matched to a gene: 9. The germline V gene encodes CDR1 MGHRA and CDR2 YSYEKL. The CDR3 sequence is 19 residues long. The DNA of the CDR3 is TGCGCCAGCAGCCGAGGGGGGACAGGGGGCGGTGCAACTAATGAAAAACTGTTTTTT. Translating it yields CASSRGGTGGGATNEKLFF.

This clone was detected only a few times. The genes are TRBV15 and TRBJ1-5; 8 bases fit TRBD1. The V gene's germline CDR1 is LNHNV and CDR2 YYDKDF (reference sequence). The CDR3 has 15 residues. V gave up 1 base and J gave up 6 bases; unmatched junction bases: 5. The CDR3 DNA follows: TGTGCCACCAGCAGAGGGCAGGGGGCTTTTCAGCCCCAGCATTTT. Translation gives CATSRGQGAFQPQHF.

The chain employs TRBV9 and TRBJ2-5, with D possibly matching TRBD2 (5 bases). V dropped 0 bases and J dropped 4 bases, with 10 bases sitting between them. Germline CDR1 reads SGDLS; CDR2 reads YYNGEE. This CDR3 region has 14 residues. The CDR3 DNA follows: TGTGCCAGCAGCGTAGACTGGGAGCGAGAGACCCAGTACTTC. Its translation is CASSVDWERETQYF.

This clone was detected only once. V usage is TRBV9 and J usage is TRBJ2-6; the D gene is possibly TRBD1 (6 bases). This CDR3 has 18 residues. Looked up from germline, CDR1 is SGDLS and CDR2 is YYNGEE. The V end lost 6 bases, the J end lost 0 bases, and 19 bases lay between the germline ends. The chain's CDR3 is CASNDPGVLLSGANVLTF. The CDR3 DNA reads as TGTGCCAGCAACGACCCAGGGGTCCTACTCTCTGGGGCCAACGTCCTGACTTTC.

This chain joins TRBV9 and TRBJ2-1; D possibly corresponds to TRBD2 (6 bases). V was shortened by 4 bases and J by 5 bases, with 19 bases between the two germline ends. Per germline, CDR1 SGDLS and CDR2 YYNGEE. The CDR3 is made up of 16 amino acids. This CDR3 reads CASSPGGAVADNEQFF. CDR3 coding DNA: TGTGCCAGCAGCCCCGGCGGAGCGGTAGCGGACAATGAGCAGTTCTTC.

This chain links TRBV3-1 (or the pseudogene TRBV3-2) with TRBJ2-5, with TRBD1 identical over 9 bases. Germline V gives CDR1 LGHDT, CDR2 YNNKEL (reference sequence). CDR3 length equals 15 residues. V dropped 2 bases and J dropped 4; count of bases not matched to a gene: 5. The CDR3 spells CASSQLTGGLETQYF. The CDR3 DNA reads as TGTGCCAGCAGCCAACTCACAGGGGGCTTAGAGACCCAGTACTTC.

This clone was picked up one time. V gene TRBV20-1 combines with J gene TRBJ2-2; TRBD1 agrees at 12 bases. Germline trimming cut 3 bases from V and 6 bases from J; bases unmatched to any gene: 5. CDR1 and CDR2 (germline): DFQATT, SNEGSKA (reference sequence). There are 15 residues in the CDR3. This CDR3 reads CSASGDRGPAGELFF. The CDR3 DNA is TGCAGTGCTAGTGGGGACAGGGGGCCAGCCGGGGAGCTGTTTTTT.

The CDR3 coding sequence is TGTGCCAGCAGCCTCGGGGAGGTGAATTCACCCCTCCACTTT. Protein: CASSLGEVNSPLHF. The rearrangement joins TRBV11-1 to TRBJ1-6; D not resolved. There are 14 residues in the CDR3. In germline, CDR1 is SGHAT, CDR2 FQDESV (reference sequence). Trimming pared 5 bases from V and 7 bases from J, leaving 12 bases between.

V and J are TRBV30 and TRBJ2-7, with D tentatively TRBD1 (5 bases). Trimming left V 0 bases short and J 7 bases short, with 10 bases between. CDR1 is GTSNPN and CDR2 is SVGIG in the germline V gene (reference sequence). The CDR3 runs to 12 residues. CDR3 sequence (DNA): TGTGCCTGGAGTGTGGGGCTCGGGGAGCAGTACGTC. This sequence encodes CAWSVGLGEQYV.

This clone was picked up a small number of times. This chain connects TRBV27 to TRBJ2-1; D gene ambiguous. This CDR3 has 13 residues. From germline, CDR1 is MNHEY and CDR2 SMNVEV (reference sequence). The V end lost 2 bases, the J end lost 4 bases, and 6 bases lay between the germline ends. CDR3 protein: CASSLGQYNEQFF. Written as DNA, the CDR3 is TGTGCCAGCAGTTTAGGGCAGTACAATGAGCAGTTCTTC.

V usage is TRBV12-3 or TRBV12-4 and J usage is TRBJ2-7, with TRBD1 identical over 8 bases. J gave up 4 bases and V 6 bases, and 5 bases lay outside the gene matches. The CDR3 has 13 residues. The CDR3 spells CASSLTGGYEQYF. Written as DNA, the CDR3 is TGTGCCAGCAGCCTTACAGGGGGGTACGAGCAGTACTTC.

The chain recombines TRBV2 with TRBJ2-7; D remains unclear. V dropped 3 bases and J dropped 0 bases, with 6 bases sitting between them. Looked up from germline, CDR1 is SNHLY and CDR2 is FYNNEI. The CDR3 spans 13 residues. CDR3 sequence reads: CASSEAVSYEQYF. The CDR3, as DNA: TGTGCCAGCAGTGAGGCAGTCTCCTACGAGCAGTACTTC. Filled out from reference TRBV2 and TRBJ2-7, the complete variable domain reads EPEVTQTPSHQVTQMGQEVILRCVPISNHLYFYWYRQILGQKVEFLVSFYNNEISEKSEIFDDQFSVERPDGSNFTLKIRSTKLEDSAMYFCASSEAVSYEQYFGPGTRLTVT.

The CDR3 sequence: CASSSQREGINEQFF. CDR3 in DNA: TGCGCCAGCAGCTCCCAGCGGGAGGGCATAAATGAGCAGTTCTTC. This chain uses TRBV4-3 with TRBJ2-1; 10 nucleotides match TRBD2. The CDR3 spans 15 residues. From germline, CDR1 is LGHNA and CDR2 YSLEER. V lost 5 bases, J lost 7 bases, and 8 bases stayed unmatched.

V gene TRBV6-2 or TRBV6-3 combines with J gene TRBJ1-2, with a tentative D call TRBD1 (6 bases). The V end lost 1 base, the J end lost 6 bases, and 15 bases lay between the germline ends. The CDR3 is 15 amino acids. Per germline, CDR1 MNHEY and CDR2 SVGEGT. The CDR3 DNA reads TGTGCCAGCAGTTACTTGGGGGCTCCTGGTAATGGCTACACCTTC. This gives the protein CASSYLGAPGNGYTF.